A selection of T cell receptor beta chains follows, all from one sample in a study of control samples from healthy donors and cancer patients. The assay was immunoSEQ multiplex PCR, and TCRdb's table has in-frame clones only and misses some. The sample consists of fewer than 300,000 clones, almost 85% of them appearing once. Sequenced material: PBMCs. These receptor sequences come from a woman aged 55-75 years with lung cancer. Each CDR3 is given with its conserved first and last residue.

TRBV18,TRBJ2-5,CASSDRIPGQGEQETQYF
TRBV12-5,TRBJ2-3,CASGPSAEGDTQYF
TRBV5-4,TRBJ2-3,CASSLVTYPNTDTQYF
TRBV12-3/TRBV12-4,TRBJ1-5,CASSPSRQPQHF
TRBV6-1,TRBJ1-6,CASSEYSGHSNSPLHF
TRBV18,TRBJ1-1,CASSPGLMNTEAFF
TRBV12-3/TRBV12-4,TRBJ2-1,CASRLRTGEQFF
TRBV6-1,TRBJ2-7,CASSETSALREQYF
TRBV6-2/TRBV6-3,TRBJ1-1,CASSYNIGTVSQSTEAFF
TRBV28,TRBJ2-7,CASRVPQGYEQYF
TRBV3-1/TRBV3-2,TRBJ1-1,CASSRLTGAAEAFF
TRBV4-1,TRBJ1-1,CASSQASRDTEAFF
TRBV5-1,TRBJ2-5,CASSLQAGGSETQYF
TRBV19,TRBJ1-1,CASSMGRGTEAFF
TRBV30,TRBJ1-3,CAWSGSGNTIYF
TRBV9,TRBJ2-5,CASSVGTGGKETQYF
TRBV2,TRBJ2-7,CASSTGPGEYEQYF
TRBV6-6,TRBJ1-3,CASSSRQTGSGNTIYF
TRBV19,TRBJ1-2,CASSSFNYGYTF
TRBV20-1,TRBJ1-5,CSASLRGPGNQPQHF
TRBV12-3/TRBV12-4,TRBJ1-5,CASSGQGGEPQHF
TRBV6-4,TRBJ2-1,CASSAGSEQFF
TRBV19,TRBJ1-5,CASSGSAGQPQHF
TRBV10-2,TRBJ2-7,CASSDHLRGRTYEQYF
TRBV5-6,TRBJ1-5,CASSSGQFGNQPQHF
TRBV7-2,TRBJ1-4,CASSLGLGGEKLFF
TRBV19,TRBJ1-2,CASSRAPPGYGYTF
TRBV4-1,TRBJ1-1,CASSHPRDGSKPPEAFF
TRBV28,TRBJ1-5,CASCLGGGARDQPQHF